The rows below give T cell receptor beta chains drawn from one sample of a study of OX40 agonist ivuxolimab in advanced cancers. TCRdb's table, derived via immunoSEQ multiplex PCR, lists solely in-frame clones and lacks some. The table lists around 63,000 clones, nearly 95% of them singletons. The starting material was CD4+ or CD8+ T cells sorted from blood, obtained in a trial of the OX40 agonist ivuxolimab. The source of these receptors is an adult with an advanced solid tumor such as melanoma, head and neck, liver or kidney cancer. CDR3s include the opening cysteine and the closing phenylalanine or tryptophan. Fields, in order: V gene, J gene, clone size, D gene, CDR3 DNA, CDR3 protein. D genes are given only for firm matches. Only part of the rows carry a size: once, few, many, or a class if the clone is expanded.

v_call: TRBV28; j_call: TRBJ2-3; clone_size: -; d_call: TRBD2; cdr3_nt: TGTGCCAGCAGTTTACGGGAGGGCCGATTTTTGGCAGATACGCAGTATTTT; cdr3_aa: CASSLREGRFLADTQYF
v_call: TRBV27; j_call: TRBJ2-2; clone_size: -; d_call: -; cdr3_nt: TGTGCCAGCAGCCTACCGGGCGGGACATACAACACCGGGGAGCTGTTTTTT; cdr3_aa: CASSLPGGTYNTGELFF
v_call: TRBV27; j_call: TRBJ2-7; clone_size: -; d_call: -; cdr3_nt: TGTGCCAGCAGTTCCGGGACTGTCACCTACGAGCAGTACTTC; cdr3_aa: CASSSGTVTYEQYF
v_call: TRBV19; j_call: TRBJ2-4; clone_size: few; d_call: -; cdr3_nt: TGTGCCAGTAGTCCCTTGGGGGCAGGTAAAAACATTCAGTACTTC; cdr3_aa: CASSPLGAGKNIQYF
v_call: TRBV7-8; j_call: TRBJ2-5; clone_size: -; d_call: -; cdr3_nt: TGTGCCAGCAGCCCGGTCATAAACTCTGAGACCCAGTACTTC; cdr3_aa: CASSPVINSETQYF
v_call: TRBV21-1; j_call: TRBJ2-7; clone_size: once; d_call: -; cdr3_nt: TGTGCCAGCCCAGGTCGGGGAGGGGAGCAGTACTTC; cdr3_aa: CASPGRGGEQYF
v_call: TRBV28; j_call: TRBJ1-5; clone_size: few; d_call: TRBD1; cdr3_nt: TGTGCCAGCAGTGTACAGGGGCAGAGACAGCCCCAGCATTTT; cdr3_aa: CASSVQGQRQPQHF
v_call: TRBV6-5; j_call: TRBJ2-7; clone_size: -; d_call: -; cdr3_nt: TGTGCCAGCAGTTACTCGGGCAGGACCTCCTACGAGCAGTACTTC; cdr3_aa: CASSYSGRTSYEQYF
v_call: TRBV9; j_call: TRBJ2-6; clone_size: -; d_call: -; cdr3_nt: TGTGCCAGCAGCGTAGCACCCGGGGAGAACTCTGGGGCCAACGTCCTGACTTTC; cdr3_aa: CASSVAPGENSGANVLTF
v_call: TRBV19; j_call: TRBJ1-3; clone_size: once; d_call: -; cdr3_nt: TGTGCCAGTACCAACCGAGGGAGTGGAAACACCATATATTTT; cdr3_aa: CASTNRGSGNTIYF
v_call: TRBV7-9; j_call: TRBJ2-7; clone_size: few; d_call: -; cdr3_nt: TGTGCCAGCAGCCGGGCACCCTACGAGCAGTACTTC; cdr3_aa: CASSRAPYEQYF
v_call: TRBV6-5; j_call: TRBJ1-1; clone_size: -; d_call: -; cdr3_nt: TGTGCCAGCAGTTACCCCGGACCGAACACTGAAGCTTTCTTT; cdr3_aa: CASSYPGPNTEAFF
v_call: TRBV27; j_call: TRBJ2-3; clone_size: -; d_call: -; cdr3_nt: TGTGCCACCCAACGCAGCACAGATACGCAGTATTTT; cdr3_aa: CATQRSTDTQYF
v_call: TRBV27; j_call: TRBJ2-1; clone_size: -; d_call: TRBD1; cdr3_nt: TGTGCCAGCAGACCCCAGGGGGCACTTTACAATGAGCAGTTCTTC; cdr3_aa: CASRPQGALYNEQFF
v_call: TRBV5-1; j_call: TRBJ2-5; clone_size: once; d_call: TRBD2; cdr3_nt: TGCGCCAGCAGCTTGGTTGGACTAGCGCCCCAAGAGACCCAGTACTTC; cdr3_aa: CASSLVGLAPQETQYF
v_call: TRBV27; j_call: TRBJ2-2; clone_size: -; d_call: TRBD2; cdr3_nt: TGTGCCAGCAGTTTATTCGCGGGGGTGAACACCGGGGAGCTGTTTTTT; cdr3_aa: CASSLFAGVNTGELFF
v_call: TRBV27; j_call: TRBJ2-5; clone_size: -; d_call: -; cdr3_nt: TGTGCCGTGGGAAATTCAGCGACCGAGACCCAGTACTTC; cdr3_aa: CAVGNSATETQYF
v_call: TRBV7-9; j_call: TRBJ2-5; clone_size: -; d_call: -; cdr3_nt: TGTGCCAGCAGCTTAGGGGTCCCGGGGGAGACCCAGTACTTC; cdr3_aa: CASSLGVPGETQYF
v_call: TRBV2; j_call: TRBJ2-2; clone_size: -; d_call: TRBD2; cdr3_nt: TGTGCCAGCAGTTCTGCCGGACTAGCGACCTCCGGGGAGCTGTTTTTT; cdr3_aa: CASSSAGLATSGELFF
v_call: TRBV28; j_call: TRBJ1-5; clone_size: -; d_call: -; cdr3_nt: TGTGCCAGCAGTTTAGAAACGGGTAATCAGCCCCAGCATTTT; cdr3_aa: CASSLETGNQPQHF
v_call: TRBV11-2; j_call: TRBJ2-7; clone_size: -; d_call: -; cdr3_nt: TGTGCCAGCAGCTGGGAGAGCTCCTACGAGCAGTACTTC; cdr3_aa: CASSWESSYEQYF
v_call: TRBV25-1; j_call: TRBJ2-7; clone_size: -; d_call: TRBD1; cdr3_nt: TGTGCCAGCAGAACCGGGACAGGGAGCGAGCAGTACTTC; cdr3_aa: CASRTGTGSEQYF
v_call: TRBV5-1; j_call: TRBJ2-3; clone_size: -; d_call: -; cdr3_nt: TGCGCCAGCAGCTGGGGGTCAGGAGCAGATACGCAGTATTTT; cdr3_aa: CASSWGSGADTQYF
v_call: TRBV5-1; j_call: TRBJ2-7; clone_size: -; d_call: -; cdr3_nt: TGCGCCAGCAGCTTGAGCAGTACCTTACTCTACGAGCAGTACTTC; cdr3_aa: CASSLSSTLLYEQYF
v_call: TRBV28; j_call: TRBJ2-3; clone_size: -; d_call: TRBD2; cdr3_nt: TGTGCCAGCAGCCCCGGGACTAGCGGGTCTCACCCACCAGATACGCAGTATTTT; cdr3_aa: CASSPGTSGSHPPDTQYF
v_call: TRBV5-1; j_call: TRBJ2-3; clone_size: -; d_call: -; cdr3_nt: TGCGCCAGCAGTTTTCACTGGGTCCCAAATTCGGCGGATACGCAGTATTTT; cdr3_aa: CASSFHWVPNSADTQYF
v_call: TRBV28; j_call: TRBJ2-5; clone_size: -; d_call: -; cdr3_nt: TGTGCCAGCAGTTTAGAGGGGCGGGAGACCCAGTACTTC; cdr3_aa: CASSLEGRETQYF
v_call: TRBV11-2; j_call: TRBJ1-2; clone_size: -; d_call: TRBD1; cdr3_nt: TGTGCCAGCAGCTTAGGGACAGGGGGAGTTGGGTCTTATGGCTACACCTTC; cdr3_aa: CASSLGTGGVGSYGYTF
v_call: TRBV30; j_call: TRBJ1-5; clone_size: -; d_call: -; cdr3_nt: TGTGCCTGGGGGGCTGATTATAGCAATCAGCCCCAGCATTTT; cdr3_aa: CAWGADYSNQPQHF
v_call: TRBV30; j_call: TRBJ2-1; clone_size: -; d_call: TRBD2; cdr3_nt: TGTGCCTGGGGGGGACTAGCGGGCTCCTACAATGAGCAGTTCTTC; cdr3_aa: CAWGGLAGSYNEQFF
v_call: TRBV28; j_call: TRBJ2-7; clone_size: -; d_call: -; cdr3_nt: TGTGCCAGTACAATCGACAAACCCAACTACGAGCAGTACTTC; cdr3_aa: CASTIDKPNYEQYF
v_call: TRBV7-2; j_call: TRBJ2-3; clone_size: -; d_call: -; cdr3_nt: TGTGCCAGCAGCGGAGGGCTAGGGGATACGCAGTATTTT; cdr3_aa: CASSGGLGDTQYF
v_call: TRBV5-1; j_call: TRBJ1-1; clone_size: -; d_call: TRBD1; cdr3_nt: TGCGCCAGCAGCCGGGTGACAGGGACGGGCGTCACTGAAGCTTTCTTT; cdr3_aa: CASSRVTGTGVTEAFF
v_call: TRBV4-1; j_call: TRBJ2-3; clone_size: -; d_call: -; cdr3_nt: TGCGCCAGCAGCCGGCAGGGCACAGATACGCAGTATTTT; cdr3_aa: CASSRQGTDTQYF
v_call: TRBV7-8; j_call: TRBJ2-7; clone_size: -; d_call: TRBD2; cdr3_nt: TGTGCCAGCAGCGCGGGGGGGGGCAGGTACGAGCAGTACTTC; cdr3_aa: CASSAGGGRYEQYF
v_call: TRBV27; j_call: TRBJ2-7; clone_size: -; d_call: TRBD2; cdr3_nt: TGTGCCAGCAGTGGAGCGGGAGGGTTCCCCCGCGTCCCCGTAGAGCAGTACTTC; cdr3_aa: CASSGAGGFPRVPVEQYF
v_call: TRBV9; j_call: TRBJ2-2; clone_size: -; d_call: -; cdr3_nt: TGTGCCAGCAGCGCCGACACCGGGGAGCTGTTTTTT; cdr3_aa: CASSADTGELFF
v_call: TRBV4-2; j_call: TRBJ2-2; clone_size: once; d_call: TRBD2; cdr3_nt: TGTGCCAGCAGCCAAGACCCCCTAGCGGGATCGAACACCGGGGAGCTGTTTTTT; cdr3_aa: CASSQDPLAGSNTGELFF
v_call: TRBV27; j_call: TRBJ2-3; clone_size: -; d_call: -; cdr3_nt: TGTGCCAGCAGTTTTGGAGGGCGGGATACGCAGTATTTT; cdr3_aa: CASSFGGRDTQYF
v_call: TRBV27; j_call: TRBJ2-7; clone_size: once; d_call: -; cdr3_nt: TGTGCCAGCAGTTACGCAGGGGCCCTCGAACAGTACTTC; cdr3_aa: CASSYAGALEQYF
v_call: TRBV7-9; j_call: TRBJ2-3; clone_size: -; d_call: TRBD2; cdr3_nt: TGTGCCAGCCAGGCGGGAGGGCCAGATACGCAGTATTTT; cdr3_aa: CASQAGGPDTQYF
v_call: TRBV19; j_call: TRBJ2-4; clone_size: few; d_call: -; cdr3_nt: TGTGCCAGTAGGAACTTAGCCAAAAACATTCAGTACTTC; cdr3_aa: CASRNLAKNIQYF
v_call: TRBV7-6; j_call: TRBJ1-1; clone_size: -; d_call: -; cdr3_nt: TGTGCCAGCAGCTCCCGGCAGGGCCTTGAAGCTTTCTTT; cdr3_aa: CASSSRQGLEAFF
v_call: TRBV4-3; j_call: TRBJ2-4; clone_size: -; d_call: -; cdr3_nt: TGCGCCAGCAGCCAAGTTTCCCAGGGGCCAGCCAAAAACATTCAGTACTTC; cdr3_aa: CASSQVSQGPAKNIQYF
v_call: TRBV29-1; j_call: TRBJ2-3; clone_size: once; d_call: -; cdr3_nt: TGCAGCGTTGACTCTAGCGAGAGCACAGATACGCAGTATTTT; cdr3_aa: CSVDSSESTDTQYF
v_call: TRBV2; j_call: TRBJ1-1; clone_size: -; d_call: -; cdr3_nt: TGTGCCAGCTCAGGGGTCACTGAAGCTTTCTTT; cdr3_aa: CASSGVTEAFF
v_call: TRBV25-1; j_call: TRBJ2-5; clone_size: -; d_call: TRBD1; cdr3_nt: TGTGCCAGCAGTGAGGTCGGGCAGGGGGTCCACGAGACCCAGTACTTC; cdr3_aa: CASSEVGQGVHETQYF
v_call: TRBV9; j_call: TRBJ2-3; clone_size: -; d_call: -; cdr3_nt: TGTGCCAGCAGCGTAGAAGAGCTTACAGATACGCAGTATTTT; cdr3_aa: CASSVEELTDTQYF
v_call: TRBV7-9; j_call: TRBJ2-1; clone_size: -; d_call: -; cdr3_nt: TGTGCCAGCAGGCAAATCCTAGCGCCTGTGGCCTACAATGAGCAGTTCTTC; cdr3_aa: CASRQILAPVAYNEQFF
v_call: TRBV5-5; j_call: TRBJ1-5; clone_size: -; d_call: -; cdr3_nt: TGTGCCAGCAGCTTGGGACGGACAGAAAATCAGCCCCAGCATTTT; cdr3_aa: CASSLGRTENQPQHF
v_call: TRBV19; j_call: TRBJ2-2; clone_size: -; d_call: TRBD2; cdr3_nt: TGTGCCAGTAGTCCTCCGGGACTAGCGGGGCCGAGCTTGCTGTTTTTT; cdr3_aa: CASSPPGLAGPSLLFF
v_call: TRBV7-9; j_call: TRBJ2-7; clone_size: -; d_call: -; cdr3_nt: TGTGCCAGCAGCTTAGTAGGCCAGGTGCTCTCCTACGAGCAGTACTTC; cdr3_aa: CASSLVGQVLSYEQYF
v_call: TRBV29-1; j_call: TRBJ2-1; clone_size: -; d_call: -; cdr3_nt: TGCAGCGTCCAAGCGGGCGGAGCGGCTTATGAGCAGTTCTTC; cdr3_aa: CSVQAGGAAYEQFF